The clone carrying this T cell receptor (beta chain) was detected a few times. TCRdb reprocessed the 5' RACE reads via MiXCR and lists one record per CDR3 protein. In the table there are some 71,000 distinct CDR3 sequences, more than 8.5% of which are singletons. This entry comes from a study of early T cells in non-severe SARS-CoV-2 infection. The CDR3 is 12 amino acids. After removal of 3 bases from V and 8 bases from J, the junction contained 1 base not matched to a gene. In germline, CDR1 is SGHRS, CDR2 YFSETQ. This chain joins TRBV5-1 and TRBJ2-1; TRBD2 matches at 8 bases. This TCR derives from an adult who was a healthcare worker with PCR-confirmed SARS-CoV-2 infection or an uninfected control (not recorded which). The specimen comprised whole blood, sampled at baseline. Here the CDR3 reads CASSSGGDEQFF. The CDR3 region has the DNA TGCGCCAGCAGCTCCGGGGGGGATGAGCAGTTCTTC.